This entry is about one TCR beta chain. As the sequencing template, cDNA was produced by extracting RNA and reverse transcribing it. TCRdb's table, derived via immunoSEQ multiplex PCR, lists solely in-frame clones and lacks some. Of some 220,000 clones listed, less than 75% are singletons. CDR3 length: 11 residues. Germline-derived CDR1 and CDR2 are SQVTM and ANQGSEA. The V and J ends lost 7 bases and 1 base, in that order; junction bases with no gene match: 1. Treatment specified: oral pan-JAK inhibitor, 5-10 mg twice daily. The data belong to a study of CD8+ T cells in alopecia areata. The sample in question was CD4+ T cells sorted from blood, obtained at week 4, from a patient treated with tofacitinib. J is TRBJ2-7 and V is TRBV29-1, with TRBD2 matching over 7 bases. The clonotype comes from a human donor with alopecia areata. The CDR3 DNA reads as TGCAGCGGGGGGGGTTCCTACGAGCAGTACTTC. It is translated as CSGGGSYEQYF.